Each of the 3 T cell receptor beta chains below was sequenced from the same sample in a study of blood T cell repertoires in COVID-19. Here immunoSEQ multiplex PCR was the method, and the copy in TCRdb shows in-frame clones only, minus some. The sample has 210,000 or so clones; around 86% are singletons. Sequencing was done on a sample of PBMCs or T cells enriched from blood (not recorded which). These receptors all stem from a woman aged 45-60 years with acute COVID-19.

The gene calls are TRBV28 and TRBJ1-5; D possibly corresponds to TRBD1 (6 bases). With 7 bases removed from V and 3 bases from J, the gap between germline ends came to 16 bases. CDR3 length: 15 residues. Germline lookup yields CDR1 MDHEN and CDR2 SYDVKM. CDR3 in amino acids: CASKRTGSVNQPQHF. In DNA form, the CDR3 reads TGTGCCAGCAAGCGAACAGGGTCGGTCAATCAGCCCCAGCATTTT.

The chain employs TRBV6-2 or TRBV6-3 and TRBJ2-1, with TRBD2 matching over 9 bases. V dropped 6 bases and J dropped 12; count of bases not matched to a gene: 9. CDR1 is MNHEY and CDR2 is SVGEGT in the germline V gene. The CDR3 runs to 13 residues. CDR3 protein: CASSTIAGVTQFF. As DNA, the CDR3 is TGTGCCAGCAGCACTATAGCGGGGGTGACGCAGTTCTTC.

This rearrangement joins TRBV7-8 to TRBJ1-1; D not resolved. Germline V gene data show CDR1 as SGHVS and CDR2 as FQNEAQ. The CDR3 sequence is 13 residues long. The V gene lost 1 base and the J gene lost 8 bases, with 11 bases spanning the gap. CDR3 residues: CASSLGISGEAFF. CDR3 in DNA: TGTGCCAGCAGCTTAGGAATTAGCGGAGAAGCTTTCTTT.